These 8 T cell receptor beta chains originate from one sample sequenced in a study of T cells after yellow fever vaccination. MiXCR, run by TCRdb on the 5' RACE reads, gives a single entry per CDR3 protein. The sample lists under 150,000 distinct CDR3 sequences; about 15% were seen once. Here the sequenced sample was CD8+ T cells sorted from PBMCs, taken 5 days after the yellow fever booster vaccination. Source of these receptors: a man aged 18 to 30 who received the YFV17D yellow fever vaccine.

This clonotype appeared a few times. The chain links TRBV6-6 to TRBJ2-2; possible D gene TRBD2, 6 bases. Germline V lookup: CDR1 MNHNY, CDR2 SVGAGI (reference sequence). With 6 bases removed from V and 2 bases from J, the gap between germline ends came to 13 bases. CDR3 length: 15 residues. CDR3 region: CASRRLGGNTGELFF. CDR3 sequence (DNA): TGTGCCAGCAGACGATTGGGGGGTAACACCGGGGAGCTGTTTTTT.

This chain connects TRBV5-1 to TRBJ2-7; 12 bases agree with TRBD2. In germline, CDR1 is SGHRS, CDR2 YFSETQ. The CDR3 is 17 residues long. Losses at the gene ends were 0 bases for V and 4 bases for J; bases not matched to a gene: 8. Here the CDR3 reads CASSLASGGARTYEQYF. The CDR3, as DNA: TGCGCCAGCAGCTTGGCTAGCGGGGGGGCCCGCACATACGAGCAGTACTTC.

The CDR3 DNA follows: TGTGCCAGCAGTTACCCGGGCAGTGAAGCTTTCTTT. This codes for CASSYPGSEAFF. V usage is TRBV6-5 and J usage is TRBJ1-1; unclear D gene. The CDR3 loop spans 12 amino acids. V was cut by 2 bases and J by 7 bases, with 8 bases left in between. Looked up from germline, CDR1 is MNHEY and CDR2 is SVGAGI.

V and J are TRBV6-2 or TRBV6-3 and TRBJ1-3, with a tentative D call TRBD1 (5 bases). V dropped 2 bases and J dropped 0 bases, with 8 bases sitting between them. The CDR3 sequence is 15 residues long. In germline, CDR1 is MNHEY, CDR2 SVGEGT. The CDR3 spells CASSYGDRSGNTIYF. CDR3 sequence (DNA): TGTGCCAGCAGTTACGGGGACCGCTCTGGAAACACCATATATTTT.

The chain employs TRBV7-6 and TRBJ2-1, with D possibly TRBD2 on 6 matching bases. Germline CDR1 SGHVS, CDR2 FNYEAQ. The length of the CDR3 is 14 residues. V gave up 3 bases and J gave up 7 bases, with 13 bases separating them. DNA of the CDR3: TGTGCCAGCAGCTTTCAGTATGGGGGGAATGAGCAGTTCTTC. Its translation: CASSFQYGGNEQFF.

The rearrangement links TRBV2 to TRBJ2-6; 7 nucleotides agree with TRBD1. The CDR3 has 18 amino acids. V shed 5 bases, J shed 0 bases, and the junction held 10 bases outside the gene matches. The germline gives CDR1 SNHLY, CDR2 FYNNEI. In DNA, the CDR3 is TGTGCCAGCAGTTACCGGGACAGTGCTGTCTCTGGGGCCAACGTCCTGACTTTC. Translated: CASSYRDSAVSGANVLTF. Full variable domain (remainder filled in from reference TRBV2 and TRBJ2-6): EPEVTQTPSHQVTQMGQEVILRCVPISNHLYFYWYRQILGQKVEFLVSFYNNEISEKSEIFDDQFSVERPDGSNFTLKIRSTKLEDSAMYFCASSYRDSAVSGANVLTFGAGSRLTVL.

There are a few counts of this clonotype. The CDR3 region is CASRVARTSVPETQYF. CDR3 sequence (DNA): TGTGCCAGCAGAGTAGCCCGGACTAGCGTCCCAGAGACCCAGTACTTC. The chain links TRBV7-9 to TRBJ2-5; 9 bases line up with TRBD2. This CDR3 contains 16 residues. Trimming took 6 bases from V and 4 from J; bases not matched to a gene: 12. Germline V gene sequence: CDR1 SEHNR, CDR2 FQNEAQ (reference sequence).

This clonotype was counted only a few times. The chain links TRBV6-2 or TRBV6-3 to TRBJ2-7; possible D gene TRBD2, 5 bases. Germline CDR1 and CDR2: MNHEY and SVGEGT. The CDR3 extends over 13 amino acids. Trimming took 5 bases from V and 6 from J, leaving 14 bases between them. For the CDR3, the DNA is TGTGCCAGCAGTACCGGAGGTCTCGGCGAGCAGTACGTC. It is translated as CASSTGGLGEQYV.